The 2 T cell receptor beta chains below come from one sample, sequenced in a study of regulatory T cells in long-lasting Graves disease. The time point was: newly diagnosed GD, antithyroid drugs for less than 3 months. PBMC RNA served as the TCR library source. HTBI primers from iRepertoire and Arm-PCR of CDR3 regions yielded the TCR beta libraries. Via MiXCR, TCRdb re-called the multiplex PCR reads, giving one row per CDR3 protein. The data show about 470,000 distinct CDR3 sequences, under 15% seen once. The data were also submitted as part of a second study, on T cells in Graves' hyperthyroidism and ophthalmopathy.

The material sequenced was peripheral blood mononuclear cells (PBMCs), taken at new diagnosis, from a patient treated with antithyroid drugs. The receptor source for this set is a woman in her twenties or thirties with Graves disease.

There are many counts of this clonotype. The chain recombines TRBV12-3 or TRBV12-4 with TRBJ2-5, with D possibly matching TRBD1 (6 bases). V lost 7 bases to trimming and J lost 2 bases, with 14 bases between them. This CDR3 contains 14 residues. CDR3 nucleotide sequence: TGTGCCAGCAAGAACACAGGGAATCAAGAGACCCAGTACTTC. Protein sequence: CASKNTGNQETQYF.

This clonotype showed up many times. This chain connects TRBV28 to TRBJ2-7, with D perhaps given as TRBD1 or TRBD2 (5 bases each). This CDR3 is built from 14 residues. V lost 6 bases to trimming and J lost 5 bases, with 17 bases between them. Germline loops: CDR1 MDHEN, CDR2 SYDVKM. The CDR3 DNA sequence: TGTGCCAGCAGAACGGGACCCTCTAGCAACGAGCAGTACTTC. It codes for CASRTGPSSNEQYF.